One sample yielded the 27 T cell receptor beta chains listed below, sequenced in a study of T cell repertoires in cytomegalovirus infection. In TCRdb, the reads were re-called with MiXCR into one record per CDR3 protein. The sample contains about 46,000 distinct CDR3 sequences, about 20% of which appear only once. The antigens these receptors bind are not known. Sequenced: PBMCs, sequenced either directly or after in vitro stimulation (not recorded which). The receptor set was obtained from a human donor in good health (CMV status not recorded). Some clones in this sample may be carry-over from other donors' samples.

This clonotype was picked up many times. The chain carries TRBV27 and TRBJ1-1, with D possibly matching TRBD1 (6 bases). Trimming left V 5 bases short and J 0 bases short, with 13 bases between. Germline V gene sequence: CDR1 MNHEY, CDR2 SMNVEV (reference sequence). The CDR3 sequence is 15 residues long. CDR3 sequence reads: CASSPQGTLNTEAFF. CDR3 bases: TGTGCCAGCAGTCCGCAGGGGACACTGAACACTGAAGCTTTCTTT.

This chain uses TRBV27 with TRBJ2-5; 7 bases are a match to TRBD2. Unmatched junction bases numbered 4, after V lost 4 bases and J lost 5 bases. The CDR3 totals 13 residues. Germline CDR1 reads MNHEY; CDR2 reads SMNVEV (reference sequence). The CDR3 sequence is CASSSGLGETQYF. The CDR3 DNA follows: TGTGCCAGCAGTTCTGGACTAGGCGAGACCCAGTACTTC.

This clonotype showed up just a few times. This chain joins TRBV6-1 and TRBJ1-1, with D perhaps TRBD1 (5 bases). Between the trimmed V and J ends, which lost 1 base and 1 base, there was a span of 10 bases. The CDR3 has 15 amino acids. Germline assignment: CDR1 MNHNS and CDR2 SASEGT. CDR3 residues: CASSEVGPWNTEAFF. CDR3 DNA sequence: TGTGCCAGCAGTGAAGTGGGACCTTGGAACACTGAAGCTTTCTTT.

The chain links TRBV19 to TRBJ1-2; 7 nucleotides match TRBD1. Trimming at V came to 7 bases and at J to 5 bases, leaving 10 bases not matched to a gene. This CDR3 region has 14 residues. Germline loops: CDR1 LNHDA, CDR2 SQIVND (reference sequence). CDR3 bases: TGTGCCAGTACCCTCGACAGGGCCCTTTATGGCTACACCTTC. This codes for CASTLDRALYGYTF.

This clonotype was found a few times. The chain employs TRBV15 and TRBJ2-2; D ambiguous. The germline gives CDR1 LNHNV, CDR2 YYDKDF (reference sequence). Trimming took 0 bases from V and 6 from J, leaving 11 bases between them. The CDR3 loop spans 15 amino acids. CDR3 loop: CATSRDRAQPGELFF. The CDR3 nucleotides are TGTGCCACCAGCAGAGATAGGGCCCAGCCCGGGGAGCTGTTTTTT.

The chain combines TRBV20-1 with TRBJ2-7; D remains ambiguous. The CDR3 has 11 amino acids. V lost 6 bases to trimming and J lost 2 bases, with 8 bases between them. Per germline, CDR1 DFQATT and CDR2 SNEGSKA (reference sequence). The CDR3 coding sequence is TGCAGTGCGGGTGGAACCTACGAGCAGTACTTC. Translated: CSAGGTYEQYF.

The V and J genes are TRBV11-2 and TRBJ2-1; D remains ambiguous. The CDR3 has 12 amino acids. The germline V gene has CDR1 SGHAT and CDR2 FQNNGV. Trimming removed 4 bases at V and 7 bases at J, with 8 bases between. As DNA, the CDR3 is TGTGCCAGCAGCTCCCTCTTGAATGAGCAGTTCTTC. Protein product: CASSSLLNEQFF.

The sample holds many counts of this clonotype. The chain links TRBV6-1 to TRBJ2-1; TRBD1 is a possible D gene (5 bases). With 0 bases removed from V and 6 bases from J, the gap between germline ends came to 15 bases. The CDR3 covers 16 residues. CDR1 is MNHNS, CDR2 SASEGT, per germline. The CDR3 coding sequence is TGTGCCAGCAGTGAAGCGGACGCAGGGTACGGCAATGAGCAGTTCTTC. It encodes CASSEADAGYGNEQFF.

This clonotype was seen a few times. The V gene is TRBV29-1, the J gene TRBJ2-5; 8 bases align to TRBD1. J gave up 5 bases and V 6 bases, and 14 bases lay outside the gene matches. The CDR3 has 15 amino acids. CDR1 and CDR2 from the germline V gene are SQVTM and ANQGSEA. In nucleotides, the CDR3 is TGCAGCGTCTACAGACTCCAGGGGGCGTACGAGACCCAGTACTTC. Encoded protein: CSVYRLQGAYETQYF.

This clonotype was found once. The rearrangement uses TRBV4-3 and TRBJ2-1; the match to TRBD2 covers 7 bases. With 3 bases clipped from V and 2 bases from J, the junction kept 4 bases outside the gene matches. The length of the CDR3 is 15 residues. Germline-derived CDR1 and CDR2 are LGHNA and YSLEER. This chain's CDR3 is CASSQTSGAYNEQFF. In DNA, the CDR3 is TGCGCCAGCAGCCAGACCAGCGGGGCCTACAATGAGCAGTTCTTC.

This clonotype was seen ten or more times. This chain links TRBV12-3 or TRBV12-4 with TRBJ2-3; 9 nucleotides line up with TRBD2. The CDR3 loop spans 13 amino acids. Trimming cost V 6 bases and J 5 bases; bases outside gene matches: 3. The CDR3, as DNA: TGTGCCAGCAGACGACTAGCGGAAGATACGCAGTATTTT. Its translation: CASRRLAEDTQYF.

This clonotype has more than one count but fewer than ten. The chain uses TRBV4-1 and TRBJ2-7; possible D gene TRBD2, 6 bases. V lost 1 base and J lost 1, with 11 bases in between. The CDR3 is made up of 15 amino acids. CDR1 is MGHRA, CDR2 YSYEKL, per germline. The CDR3 bases are TGCGCCAGCAGCCAAGCACCGGGAGCGTCCTACGAGCAGTACTTC. Its translation: CASSQAPGASYEQYF.

This clonotype has a count of ten or more. The gene calls are TRBV7-2 and TRBJ1-5; TRBD1 is a possible D gene (6 bases). The CDR3 runs 16 residues. Germline loops: CDR1 SGHTA, CDR2 FQGNSA. The germline V and J ends were trimmed by 0 bases and 6 bases, with 15 bases remaining between them. The CDR3 DNA is TGTGCCAGCAGCTTAGCGCACTTGGGGGCGGCTCAGCCCCAGCATTTT. Its translation is CASSLAHLGAAQPQHF.

This clonotype has only a few counts. The chain has TRBV7-9 and TRBJ1-1; D is perhaps TRBD1 (5 bases). CDR1 and CDR2 (germline): SEHNR, FQNEAQ (reference sequence). V lost 3 bases to trimming and J lost 0 bases, with 11 bases between them. This CDR3 spans 15 amino acids. CDR3 DNA: TGTGCCAGCAGCTTGGGGGATCTCATGAACACTGAAGCTTTCTTT. Its translation: CASSLGDLMNTEAFF.

The V gene is TRBV7-9, the J gene TRBJ2-1; D possibly uses TRBD1 or TRBD2 (5 bases each). V was cut by 0 bases and J by 3 bases, with 9 bases left in between. The germline V gene has CDR1 SEHNR and CDR2 FQNEAQ (reference sequence). The CDR3 is made up of 15 amino acids. CDR3 bases: TGTGCCAGCAGCTTAGCAGCAGGGAGCTACAATGAGCAGTTCTTC. This gives the protein CASSLAAGSYNEQFF.

The table lists this clonotype with many counts. The chain has TRBV3-1 and TRBJ2-7; D unresolved. The germline V gene encodes CDR1 LGHDT and CDR2 YNNKEL (reference sequence). V lost 1 base and J lost 8, with 12 bases in between. The CDR3 is made up of 13 amino acids. The CDR3 is CASSQGLSYKQYF. The CDR3 bases are TGTGCCAGCAGCCAAGGGCTCTCGTATAAGCAGTACTTC.

This chain joins TRBV29-1 and TRBJ2-3; unclear D gene. Looked up from germline, CDR1 is SQVTM and CDR2 is ANQGSEA. The CDR3 contains 13 residues. Trimming shortened V by 1 base and J by 2 bases, and 7 bases separated the two germline ends. The CDR3 DNA sequence: TGCAGCGTTGAAGCCAGCTACACAGATACGCAGTATTTT. Its translation: CSVEASYTDTQYF.

The chain recombines TRBV7-4 with TRBJ2-7; D may be TRBD2 (6 bases). The germline V gene has CDR1 SGHVT and CDR2 SQSDAQ. V lost 2 bases and J 1 base, leaving 9 bases between the germline ends. This CDR3 comprises 14 residues. The CDR3 bases are TGTGCCAGCAGCTTAACGGGAGAGTCCTACGAGCAGTACTTC. Translated: CASSLTGESYEQYF.

This clonotype was detected a few times. The chain is built from TRBV5-1 and TRBJ1-1; tentative D call: TRBD1 (5 bases). V was pared by 0 bases and J by 4 bases, with 10 bases between. This CDR3 spans 14 amino acids. Germline V gives CDR1 SGHRS, CDR2 YFSETQ. The CDR3 loop reads CASSLAVRATEAFF. The CDR3 nucleotides are TGCGCCAGCAGCTTGGCGGTCAGGGCCACTGAAGCTTTCTTT.

The rearrangement joins TRBV23-1 to TRBJ1-1; no definite D call. TRBV23-1 qualifies as an ORF whose function is uncertain. V lost 8 bases and J 3 bases, leaving 16 bases between the germline ends. CDR3 size: 14 residues. The CDR3 DNA sequence: TGCGCCAGCGGCCAAAAGGACGTGGACACTGAAGCTTTCTTT. This encodes CASGQKDVDTEAFF.

This clonotype occurred many times. The chain combines TRBV28 with TRBJ1-2; D gene ambiguous. Germline V CDR1 and CDR2: MDHEN, SYDVKM. The CDR3 consists of 16 residues. The V end lost 2 bases, the J end lost 2 bases, and 15 bases lay between the germline ends. CDR3 sequence (DNA): TGTGCCAGCAGTTTACCTTTCGCCCGGAGAAACTATGGCTACACCTTC. Its protein product is CASSLPFARRNYGYTF.

Many counts were recorded for this clonotype. The CDR3 nucleotides read TGTGCCAGCAGCTTAGTAGGGGTTGGGGAGCAGTACTTC. Its translation: CASSLVGVGEQYF. The rearrangement uses TRBV7-9 and TRBJ2-7; D is perhaps TRBD1 (5 bases). The germline CDR1 and CDR2 sequences are SEHNR and FQNEAQ (reference sequence). The CDR3 contains 13 residues. Deletions cut 1 base from V and 7 bases from J, with 11 bases between.

This rearrangement joins TRBV4-1 to TRBJ2-1; D is ambiguous. The CDR3 covers 15 residues. V shed 1 base and J shed 1 base, with 8 bases lying between them. The V gene's germline CDR1 is MGHRA and CDR2 YSYEKL. CDR3 in amino acids: CASSQVTISYNEQFF. The DNA for the CDR3 is TGCGCCAGCAGCCAAGTGACGATATCCTACAATGAGCAGTTCTTC.

This clonotype was seen a few times. The CDR3 DNA follows: TGTGCCAGCAGCGGTTTAAGCGGGGGGGCTGGAGATACGCAGTATTTT. Translation gives CASSGLSGGAGDTQYF. The chain has TRBV2 and TRBJ2-3; 10 nucleotides line up with TRBD2. Germline CDR1 SNHLY, CDR2 FYNNEI. J lost 5 bases, V lost 6 bases, and 11 bases had no gene match. CDR3 length: 16 amino acids. The full variable domain, its missing parts supplied by reference TRBV2 and TRBJ2-3, is EPEVTQTPSHQVTQMGQEVILRCVPISNHLYFYWYRQILGQKVEFLVSFYNNEISEKSEIFDDQFSVERPDGSNFTLKIRSTKLEDSAMYFCASSGLSGGAGDTQYFGPGTRLTVL.

The chain recombines TRBV5-1 with TRBJ2-5; either TRBD1 or TRBD2 may fit D (6 bases each). V lost 4 bases, J lost 1 base, and 14 bases lay in between. The CDR3 has 15 residues. Germline CDR1 is SGHRS and CDR2 is YFSETQ. The CDR3 spells CASSAQGRFQETQYF. As DNA, the CDR3 is TGCGCCAGCAGCGCCCAGGGGAGGTTCCAAGAGACCCAGTACTTC.

This clonotype appeared many times. The chain uses TRBV7-2 and TRBJ2-2, with TRBD2 matching over 9 bases. CDR3 size: 16 residues. V was clipped by 1 base and J by 8 bases; unmatched bases: 8. Germline values: CDR1 SGHTA, CDR2 FQGNSA. The CDR3 bases are TGTGCCAGCAGCTTAGATCGCGGGAGGGCCTCGGGGGAGCTGTTTTTT. Translating it yields CASSLDRGRASGELFF.

This clonotype has a count of ten or more. The CDR3 loop reads CASTPFGLAGDGYEQYF. Written as DNA, the CDR3 is TGTGCCAGCACCCCCTTTGGGCTAGCGGGAGATGGCTACGAGCAGTACTTC. The rearrangement links TRBV7-2 to TRBJ2-7; 10 positions agree with TRBD2. The length of the CDR3 is 17 residues. The V gene end was trimmed by 7 bases and the J gene end by 3 bases; junction bases not matched to a gene: 15. Germline CDR1 SGHTA, CDR2 FQGNSA.